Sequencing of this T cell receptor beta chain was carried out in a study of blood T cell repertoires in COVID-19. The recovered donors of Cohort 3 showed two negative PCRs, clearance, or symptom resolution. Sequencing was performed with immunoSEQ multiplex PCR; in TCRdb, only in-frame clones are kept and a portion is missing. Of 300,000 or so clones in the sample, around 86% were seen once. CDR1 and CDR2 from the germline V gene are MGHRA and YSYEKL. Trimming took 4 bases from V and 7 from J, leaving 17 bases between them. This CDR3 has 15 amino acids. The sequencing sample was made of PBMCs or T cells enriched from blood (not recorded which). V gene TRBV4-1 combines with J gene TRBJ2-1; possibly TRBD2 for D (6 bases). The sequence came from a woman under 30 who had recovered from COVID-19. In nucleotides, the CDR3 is TGCGCCAGCAGCCGGGCAGGCGGGGATGGGAATGAGCAGTTCTTC. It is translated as CASSRAGGDGNEQFF.